Described below is a single T cell receptor beta chain sequence and its context. Its antigen is not identified. The sample is drawn from a study of long-term antiretroviral therapy in people with HIV. General study points: Patients on ART gained diversity, which nonetheless stayed below transplant donor controls.

V was clipped by 0 bases and J by 0 bases, with 9 bases between them. CDR1 is SGHRS and CDR2 is YFSETQ in the germline V gene. The CDR3 runs to 15 residues. Sequencing used immunoSEQ v3.0 at survey level. The data were produced by immunoSEQ multiplex PCR, yet TCRdb's version contains in-frame clones alone and is incomplete. The table records tens of thousands of clones, about 91% of them present only once. The chain links TRBV5-1 to TRBJ2-5, with TRBD2 as a possible D gene (6 bases). The receptor was derived from a woman aged 50 to 65 with HIV. The sequencing here drew on unsorted PBMCs, taken 4.4 years after starting antiretroviral therapy. The CDR3 here is CASSLVAVDQETQYF. CDR3 nucleotide sequence: TGCGCCAGCAGCTTGGTAGCGGTAGACCAAGAGACCCAGTACTTC.